This TCR beta chain was obtained from a study of chemoradiotherapy in HPV16-positive cancers. Study details: Candidate HPV-specific clones and shared TCR motifs came from two HPV16-positive patients. General study findings and limits: Candidate HPV-specific clones and E7-related TCR motifs grew in tumor during treatment.

Method: immunoSEQ multiplex PCR; TCRdb's copy keeps in-frame clones and lacks some. The sample yields some 2,100 clones, roughly two thirds seen once. Germline CDR1 reads SGHRS; CDR2 reads YFSETQ. The CDR3 has 15 residues. The V gene lost 0 bases and the J gene lost 6 bases, with 13 bases spanning the gap. As for this clone: The target antigen is unknown.

Specimen: tumor tissue, collected from a patient who underwent chemoradiotherapy. The chain couples TRBV5-1 to TRBJ2-1, with D tentatively TRBD1 (5 bases). The sequence was obtained from a human donor with HPV-associated anogenital cancer. CDR3 coding DNA: TGCGCCAGCAGCTTGGTGGCAGGGTCGGTCAATGAGCAGTTCTTC. Protein sequence: CASSLVAGSVNEQFF.